The 21 T cell receptor beta chains below were found in one sample sequenced in a study of OX40 agonist ivuxolimab in advanced cancers. Data came from immunoSEQ multiplex PCR; TCRdb stores just in-frame clones and leaves some out. Here the sample spans over 50,000 clones, around 82% being singletons. The starting material was CD4+ or CD8+ T cells sorted from blood, obtained in a trial of the OX40 agonist ivuxolimab. The receptor source for this set is an adult with an advanced solid tumor such as melanoma, head and neck, liver or kidney cancer.

The rearrangement joins TRBV7-6 to TRBJ1-2; possibly TRBD1 for D (6 bases). Trimming cost V 5 bases and J 0 bases, with 13 bases left between them. CDR1 is SGHVS and CDR2 is FNYEAQ in the germline V gene. The CDR3 totals 15 residues. The CDR3 loop is CASSPQDRANYGYTF. The CDR3 nucleotides read TGTGCCAGCAGCCCCCAGGACAGAGCTAACTATGGCTACACCTTC.

V and J are TRBV5-6 and TRBJ2-7; TRBD2 aligns across 8 bases. Trimming removed 1 base from V and 3 bases from J; junction bases left unmatched: 6. The CDR3 is made up of 15 amino acids. Germline V gene lookup returns CDR1 SGHDT and CDR2 YYEEEE. CDR3 DNA sequence: TGTGCCAGCAGCTTGACCCGGGAGGGCCTCTACGAGCAGTACTTC. As protein: CASSLTREGLYEQYF.

The chain links TRBV25-1 to TRBJ1-2; TRBD1 matches at 7 bases. There are 14 residues in the CDR3. CDR1 and CDR2 (germline): MGHDK, SYGVNS. With 1 base clipped from V and 7 bases from J, the junction kept 6 bases outside the gene matches. The CDR3 sequence is CASSESGAGGGYTF. CDR3 bases: TGTGCCAGCAGTGAATCGGGGGCAGGGGGTGGCTACACCTTC.

The rearrangement joins TRBV5-4 to TRBJ2-7, with D possibly TRBD2 on 5 matching bases. The germline V gene has CDR1 SGHNT and CDR2 YYREEE (reference sequence). Trimming shortened V by 4 bases and J by 1 base, and 18 bases separated the two germline ends. The CDR3 spans 16 residues. CDR3 sequence reads: CASSREATPGSYEQYF. CDR3 coding DNA: TGTGCCAGCAGCCGCGAGGCTACCCCGGGGTCCTACGAGCAGTACTTC.

V gene TRBV30 combines with J gene TRBJ1-1; D is unresolved. The CDR3 has 15 residues. CDR1 is GTSNPN, CDR2 SVGIG, per germline (reference sequence). The V and J ends lost 3 bases and 4 bases respectively, with 18 bases between them. The chain's CDR3 is CAWREKIEGGTEAFF. The CDR3 region has the DNA TGTGCCTGGAGAGAAAAGATAGAGGGAGGCACTGAAGCTTTCTTT.

The chain recombines TRBV18 with TRBJ2-6; no definite D call. The CDR3 consists of 15 residues. Germline V gene sequence: CDR1 KGHSH, CDR2 LQKENI. The V gene lost 4 bases and the J gene lost 2 bases, with 9 bases spanning the gap. CDR3 sequence: CASSRFQTGANVLTF. As DNA, the CDR3 is TGTGCCAGCTCACGCTTTCAGACTGGGGCCAACGTCCTGACTTTC.

This chain uses TRBV28 with TRBJ2-7, with a tentative D call TRBD2 (6 bases). The length of the CDR3 is 20 residues. With 3 bases removed from V and 4 bases from J, the gap between germline ends came to 31 bases. Germline V gene data show CDR1 as MDHEN and CDR2 as SYDVKM. In nucleotides, the CDR3 is TGTGCCAGCAGTTTGTCGGATCGAGGTTTGTCTGTGCGACTAGGGTACGAGCAGTACTTC. Translated: CASSLSDRGLSVRLGYEQYF.

The chain joins TRBV9 to TRBJ2-2; D may be TRBD2 (5 bases). Per germline, CDR1 SGDLS and CDR2 YYNGEE. V was cut by 3 bases and J by 7 bases, with 13 bases left in between. This CDR3 is 14 amino acids long. DNA of the CDR3: TGTGCCAGCAGCGCCCTAGCCCGGGGCGGGGAGCTGTTTTTT. This gives the protein CASSALARGGELFF.

CDR3 region: CASSADRAETQYF. For the CDR3, the DNA is TGCGCCAGCAGCGCTGACAGAGCAGAGACCCAGTACTTC. The chain is built from TRBV5-1 and TRBJ2-5, with a tentative D call TRBD1 (5 bases). Looked up from germline, CDR1 is SGHRS and CDR2 is YFSETQ. Trimming took 4 bases from V and 4 from J, leaving 11 bases between them. The CDR3 is 13 amino acids.

This clone showed up just once. This chain uses TRBV7-8 with TRBJ2-7; TRBD2 matches at 9 bases. The trim removed 4 bases at V and 4 bases at J, leaving 8 bases unmatched. CDR3 size: 15 residues. CDR1 is SGHVS, CDR2 FQNEAQ, per germline. The chain's CDR3 is CASSYGAGGAYEQYF. Here the CDR3 DNA reads TGTGCCAGCAGCTATGGGGCGGGAGGGGCGTACGAGCAGTACTTC. The variable domain in full, completed from reference TRBV7-8 and TRBJ2-7, reads GAGVSQSPRYKVAKRGQDVALRCDPISGHVSLFWYQQALGQGPEFLTYFQNEAQLDKSGLPSDRFFAERPEGSVSTLKIQRTQQEDSAVYLCASSYGAGGAYEQYFGPGTRLTVT.

The V gene is TRBV19, the J gene TRBJ2-5, with 10 positions matching TRBD2. The CDR3 loop spans 15 amino acids. J was trimmed by 5 bases and V by 4 bases; bases with no gene match: 7. CDR1 and CDR2 (germline): LNHDA, SQIVND (reference sequence). CDR3 in DNA: TGTGCCAGTAGTAATCCAGCGGGGGGGGCGGAGACCCAGTACTTC. This codes for CASSNPAGGAETQYF.

This clone was seen a handful of times. V and J are TRBV10-3 and TRBJ1-1, with D hard to call. The CDR3 extends over 11 amino acids. Germline V gene lookup returns CDR1 ENHRY and CDR2 SYGVKD. Trimming took 2 bases from V and 5 from J, leaving 3 bases between them. The CDR3 here is CAISEETEAFF. Written as DNA, the CDR3 is TGTGCCATCAGTGAGGAAACTGAAGCTTTCTTT.

The chain recombines TRBV7-3 with TRBJ2-7; perhaps TRBD1 as D (5 bases). The CDR3 loop spans 13 amino acids. Germline V gene lookup returns CDR1 SGHTA and CDR2 FQGTGA. V lost 6 bases and J lost 0, with 9 bases in between. The CDR3, as DNA: TGTGCCAGCAGTAGGGGCCCCTCCTACGAGCAGTACTTC. It is translated as CASSRGPSYEQYF.

The genes are TRBV19 and TRBJ1-4, with a tentative D call TRBD1 (6 bases). CDR1 and CDR2 from the germline V gene are LNHDA and SQIVND (reference sequence). CDR3 size: 13 residues. Deletions cut 7 bases from V and 10 bases from J, with 16 bases between. This chain's CDR3 is CASISRGRGKLFF. CDR3 sequence (DNA): TGTGCCAGTATTTCGAGGGGGAGAGGAAAACTGTTTTTT. The entire variable domain, with the rest obtained from reference TRBV19 and TRBJ1-4, is as follows: DGGITQSPKYLFRKEGQNVTLSCEQNLNHDAMYWYRQDPGQGLRLIYYSQIVNDFQKGDIAEGYSVSREKKESFPLTVTSAQKNPTAFYLCASISRGRGKLFFGSGTQLSVL.

J is TRBJ2-2 and V is TRBV5-1, with 7 bases lining up with TRBD1. J lost 7 bases, V lost 2 bases, and 8 bases had no gene match. There are 15 residues in the CDR3. From germline, CDR1 is SGHRS and CDR2 YFSETQ. CDR3 bases: TGCGCCAGCAGCTTAGACAGGGTGGCTGGCGGGGAGCTGTTTTTT. Residues: CASSLDRVAGGELFF.

This CDR3 is CASAPGGGVAPDTQYF. As DNA, the CDR3 is TGTGCCAGCGCTCCGGGGGGGGGAGTAGCCCCAGATACGCAGTATTTT. The chain couples TRBV27 to TRBJ2-3; 8 positions agree with TRBD2. J gave up 4 bases and V 8 bases, and 14 bases lay outside the gene matches. CDR3 length: 16 residues. The germline CDR1 and CDR2 sequences are MNHEY and SMNVEV (reference sequence).

The chain links TRBV5-4 to TRBJ1-2, with 7 bases aligning to TRBD1. The CDR3 has 15 residues. CDR1 SGHNT and CDR2 YYREEE come from the germline V gene (reference sequence). Trimming cost V 0 bases and J 4 bases; bases outside gene matches: 6. The CDR3 sequence: CASSLVAGGRYGYTF. The CDR3 region has the DNA TGTGCCAGCAGCTTGGTGGCAGGGGGTCGCTATGGCTACACCTTC.

J is TRBJ2-7 and V is TRBV25-1; 15 bases are a match to TRBD2. The V and J ends lost 7 bases and 4 bases, in that order; junction bases with no gene match: 2. The length of the CDR3 is 14 residues. Germline assignment: CDR1 MGHDK and CDR2 SYGVNS. DNA for the CDR3: TGTGCCAGCACCGGGACTAGCGGGAGGTACGAGCAGTACTTC. This codes for CASTGTSGRYEQYF.

This chain connects TRBV5-1 to TRBJ2-7; 7 bases fit TRBD1. The CDR3 spans 15 residues. Germline V gives CDR1 SGHRS, CDR2 YFSETQ. Trimming took 4 bases from V and 4 from J; bases not matched to a gene: 11. For the CDR3, the DNA is TGCGCCAGCAGCCCGGGACAGCCAGGGGCTTACGAGCAGTACTTC. It is translated as CASSPGQPGAYEQYF.

The rearrangement links TRBV2 to TRBJ2-7, with D possibly being TRBD2 (5 bases). Trimming removed 0 bases at V and 7 bases at J, with 25 bases between. Looked up from germline, CDR1 is SNHLY and CDR2 is FYNNEI. The length of the CDR3 is 18 residues. This CDR3 is CASSEAPQSRTWFHEQYF. The CDR3 region has the DNA TGTGCCAGCAGTGAAGCCCCCCAATCCAGGACTTGGTTCCATGAGCAGTACTTC.

The chain has TRBV27 and TRBJ2-1; no clear D gene. The V gene lost 1 base and the J gene lost 10 bases, with 14 bases spanning the gap. Germline values: CDR1 MNHEY, CDR2 SMNVEV (reference sequence). The CDR3 totals 14 residues. The CDR3 DNA reads as TGTGCCAGCAGTTTATTCCGCCCCCCCTTGGAGCAGTTCTTC. Protein sequence: CASSLFRPPLEQFF.